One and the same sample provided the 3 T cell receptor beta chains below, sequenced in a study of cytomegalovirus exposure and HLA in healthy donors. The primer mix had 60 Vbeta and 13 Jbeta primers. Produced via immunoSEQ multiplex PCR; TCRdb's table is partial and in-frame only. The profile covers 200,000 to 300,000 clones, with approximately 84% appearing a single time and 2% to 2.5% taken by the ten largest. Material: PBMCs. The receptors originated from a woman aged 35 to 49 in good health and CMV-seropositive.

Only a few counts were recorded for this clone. The DNA of the CDR3 is TGTGCCAGCAGCTTCGGACAGGCCAATAACTATGGCTACACCTTC. It translates to CASSFGQANNYGYTF. The rearrangement links TRBV9 to TRBJ1-2; 7 positions match TRBD1. CDR1 is SGDLS and CDR2 is YYNGEE in the germline V gene. V shed 4 bases and J 1 base; nucleotides not matched to a gene: 7. This CDR3 is 15 amino acids long.

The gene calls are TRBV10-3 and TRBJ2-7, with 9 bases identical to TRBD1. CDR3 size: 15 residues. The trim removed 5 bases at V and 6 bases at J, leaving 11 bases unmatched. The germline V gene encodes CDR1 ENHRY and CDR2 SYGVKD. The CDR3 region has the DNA TGTGCCATCAGTTCCCCGGGACAGGGTGGTGGCGAGCAGTACTTC. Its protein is CAISSPGQGGGEQYF.

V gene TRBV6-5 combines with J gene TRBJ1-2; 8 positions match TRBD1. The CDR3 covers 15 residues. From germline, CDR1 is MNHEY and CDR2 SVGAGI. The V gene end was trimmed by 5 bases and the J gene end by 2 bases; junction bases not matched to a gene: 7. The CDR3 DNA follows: TGTGCCAGCAGTGTACAGGGGGAACTCAACTATGGCTACACCTTC. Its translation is CASSVQGELNYGYTF.